The 12 T cell receptor beta chains listed next were all sequenced from one sample in a study of T cell responses to AZD1222 COVID-19 vaccine. The data were produced by immunoSEQ multiplex PCR, yet TCRdb's version contains in-frame clones alone and is incomplete. The data hold over 100,000 clones, with approximately 84% observed a single time. This sample comprised peripheral blood, obtained on day 0 of AZD1222 vaccination. All receptors come from an adult in good health.

The chain links TRBV6-5 to TRBJ1-5; TRBD1 agrees at 8 bases. The CDR3 has 13 amino acids. The germline CDR1 and CDR2 sequences are MNHEY and SVGAGI. The J segment lost 7 bases and the V segment lost 5 bases, leaving 4 bases of the junction unmatched. The CDR3: CASSPDRDQPQHF. In DNA, the CDR3 is TGTGCCAGCAGTCCGGACAGGGACCAGCCCCAGCATTTT.

V usage is TRBV28 and J usage is TRBJ2-2; 8 bases are shared with TRBD1. Germline CDR1 reads MDHEN; CDR2 reads SYDVKM. Trimming cost V 5 bases and J 4 bases; bases outside gene matches: 6. The CDR3 covers 15 residues. The CDR3 nucleotides are TGTGCCAGCAGTCAACGACAGGGGCCCACCGGGGAGCTGTTTTTT. As protein: CASSQRQGPTGELFF.

The gene calls are TRBV4-3 and TRBJ2-3; D ambiguous. Germline CDR1 is LGHNA and CDR2 is YSLEER. Trimming shortened V by 3 bases and J by 2 bases, and 6 bases separated the two germline ends. The CDR3 covers 13 residues. The CDR3, as DNA: TGCGCCAGCAGCCATGCATACACAGATACGCAGTATTTT. Translated: CASSHAYTDTQYF.

This clone was detected once. This chain uses TRBV7-2 with TRBJ1-6, with a weak D call TRBD1 (5 bases). The CDR3 extends over 16 amino acids. Trimming removed 0 bases from V and 9 bases from J, with 15 bases in between. Germline V gene sequence: CDR1 SGHTA, CDR2 FQGNSA. The CDR3 DNA is TGTGCCAGCAGCTTAGCGCGGGGGACTCCCGCTTCACCCCTCCACTTT. This translates into CASSLARGTPASPLHF.

The rearrangement uses TRBV11-2 and TRBJ1-2; unclear D gene. The CDR3 covers 15 residues. The germline gives CDR1 SGHAT, CDR2 FQNNGV. V lost 2 bases and J lost 0, with 10 bases in between. The CDR3 protein is CASSLSGRTNYGYTF. In DNA form, the CDR3 reads TGTGCCAGCAGCTTATCCGGTCGGACTAACTATGGCTACACCTTC.

The chain links TRBV5-1 to TRBJ2-2, with 7 positions matching TRBD2. CDR1 is SGHRS and CDR2 is YFSETQ in the germline V gene. The CDR3 sequence is 16 residues long. Losses at the gene ends were 3 bases for V and 2 bases for J; bases not matched to a gene: 7. The CDR3 sequence: CASSWSGTKNTGELFF. DNA of the CDR3: TGCGCCAGCAGCTGGTCCGGGACTAAAAACACCGGGGAGCTGTTTTTT.

This clone appeared a single time. The chain uses TRBV18 and TRBJ1-2; no reliable D call. CDR1 and CDR2 (germline): KGHSH, LQKENI. V was pared by 3 bases and J by 5 bases, with 10 bases between. This CDR3 has 13 residues. CDR3 loop: CASSPTDGYGYTF. In DNA, the CDR3 is TGTGCCAGCTCACCTACGGATGGATATGGCTACACCTTC.

This clone showed up just once. The J gene is TRBJ2-1, the V gene TRBV7-2, with 8 bases lining up with TRBD2. V trimming: 1 base; J trimming: 7 bases; junction bases outside the gene matches: 18. The CDR3 loop spans 19 amino acids. Germline CDR1 reads SGHTA; CDR2 reads FQGNSA. The CDR3 reads CASSLEERSSGSKRNEQFF. The CDR3, as DNA: TGTGCCAGCAGCTTAGAAGAGAGGTCAAGCGGGAGTAAAAGAAATGAGCAGTTCTTC. The full variable domain, rest sourced from reference TRBV7-2 and TRBJ2-1, is GAGVSQSPSNKVTEKGKDVELRCDPISGHTALYWYRQSLGQGLEFLIYFQGNSAPDKSGLPSDRFSAERTGGSVSTLTIQRTQQEDSAVYLCASSLEERSSGSKRNEQFFGPGTRLTVL.

The rearrangement links TRBV19 to TRBJ1-6; 7 nucleotides match TRBD1. This CDR3 spans 17 amino acids. CDR1 is LNHDA, CDR2 SQIVND, per germline (reference sequence). V lost 4 bases to trimming and J lost 9 bases; unmatched junction nucleotides: 15. The CDR3 nucleotides are TGTGCCAGTAGTACATCTTTGCCGGGACAGCTTGCTTCACCCCTCCACTTT. This codes for CASSTSLPGQLASPLHF. The full variable domain, rest sourced from reference TRBV19 and TRBJ1-6, is DGGITQSPKYLFRKEGQNVTLSCEQNLNHDAMYWYRQDPGQGLRLIYYSQIVNDFQKGDIAEGYSVSREKKESFPLTVTSAQKNPTAFYLCASSTSLPGQLASPLHFGNGTRLTVT.

This sequence joins TRBV5-4 and TRBJ1-6, with 9 bases fitting TRBD1. Germline CDR1 is SGHNT and CDR2 is YYREEE (reference sequence). The CDR3 covers 15 residues. The junction had 3 bases not matched to a gene; V was cut back by 0 bases and J by 8 bases. CDR3 coding DNA: TGTGCCAGCAGCTTGGGCGGGACAGGGCATTCACCCCTCCACTTT. It encodes CASSLGGTGHSPLHF.

The rearrangement links TRBV19 to TRBJ2-7, with D unclear. The CDR3 contains 13 residues. V dropped 7 bases and J dropped 0 bases, with 10 bases sitting between them. Per germline, CDR1 LNHDA and CDR2 SQIVND (reference sequence). The CDR3 spells CASKVSDSYEQYF. DNA of the CDR3: TGTGCCAGTAAGGTTTCGGACTCCTACGAGCAGTACTTC.

Here the CDR3 reads CASSQVLADYGYTF. The CDR3 coding sequence is TGCGCCAGCAGCCAAGTTTTGGCAGACTATGGCTACACCTTC. This chain joins TRBV4-3 and TRBJ1-2; no reliable D call. Germline V gene sequence: CDR1 LGHNA, CDR2 YSLEER. The V end was cut by 1 base, the J end by 3 bases, with 9 bases between. The CDR3 is 14 amino acids.